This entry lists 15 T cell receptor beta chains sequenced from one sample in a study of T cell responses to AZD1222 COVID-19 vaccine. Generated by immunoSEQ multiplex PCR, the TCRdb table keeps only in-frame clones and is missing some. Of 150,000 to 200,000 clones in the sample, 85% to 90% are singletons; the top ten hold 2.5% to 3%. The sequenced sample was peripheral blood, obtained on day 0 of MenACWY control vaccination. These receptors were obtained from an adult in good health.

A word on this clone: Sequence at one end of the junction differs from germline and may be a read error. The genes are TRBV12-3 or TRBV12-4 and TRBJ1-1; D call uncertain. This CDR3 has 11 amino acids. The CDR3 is CASSLTLSPHF. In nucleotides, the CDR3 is TGTGCCAGCAGTTTAACGCTTAGTCCCCATTTT.

CDR3 residues: CASSQYRGAEYGYTF. CDR3 nucleotide sequence: TGTGCCAGCAGCCAATACAGGGGCGCGGAGTATGGCTACACCTTC. V gene TRBV2 combines with J gene TRBJ1-2; the match to TRBD1 covers 7 bases. CDR1 is SNHLY, CDR2 FYNNEI, per germline. The V segment lost 6 bases and the J segment 5 bases; nucleotides outside the gene matches: 12. The CDR3 runs 15 residues.

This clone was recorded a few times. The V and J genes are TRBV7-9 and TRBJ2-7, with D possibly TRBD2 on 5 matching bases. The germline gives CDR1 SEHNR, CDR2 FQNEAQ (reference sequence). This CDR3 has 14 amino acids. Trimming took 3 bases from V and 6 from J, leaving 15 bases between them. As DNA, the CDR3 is TGTGCCAGCAGCTTCGGGCGGGCTCAAGGCGAGCAGTACTTC. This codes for CASSFGRAQGEQYF.

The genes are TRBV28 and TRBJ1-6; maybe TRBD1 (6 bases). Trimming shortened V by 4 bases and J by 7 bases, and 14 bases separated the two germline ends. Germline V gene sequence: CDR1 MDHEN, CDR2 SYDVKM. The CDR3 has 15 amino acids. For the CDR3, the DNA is TGTGCCAGCAGTTCCCCACAGGGCGGGAATTCACCCCTCCACTTT. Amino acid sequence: CASSSPQGGNSPLHF.

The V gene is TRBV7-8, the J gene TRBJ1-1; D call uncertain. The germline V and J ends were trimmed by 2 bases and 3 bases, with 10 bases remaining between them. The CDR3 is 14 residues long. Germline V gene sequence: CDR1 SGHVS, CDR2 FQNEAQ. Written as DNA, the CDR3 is TGTGCCAGCAGCTTACTCTCCTCGGACACTGAAGCTTTCTTT. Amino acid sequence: CASSLLSSDTEAFF.

CDR3 amino acids: CASSPIAGELFF. The CDR3 DNA sequence: TGTGCCAGCAGCCCGATAGCCGGGGAGCTGTTTTTT. The gene calls are TRBV7-3 and TRBJ2-2; D is ambiguous. CDR3 size: 12 residues. Germline V CDR1 and CDR2: SGHTA, FQGTGA. V lost 5 bases, J lost 6 bases, and 7 bases lay in between. The full variable domain, its missing parts supplied by reference TRBV7-3 and TRBJ2-2, is GAGVSQTPSNKVTEKGKYVELRCDPISGHTALYWYRQSLGQGPEFLIYFQGTGAADDSGLPNDRFFAVRPEGSVSTLKIQRTERGDSAVYLCASSPIAGELFFGEGSRLTVL.

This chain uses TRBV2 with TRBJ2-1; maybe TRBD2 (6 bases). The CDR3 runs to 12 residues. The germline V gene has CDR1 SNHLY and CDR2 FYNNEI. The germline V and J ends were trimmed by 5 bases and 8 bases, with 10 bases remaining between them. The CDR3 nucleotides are TGTGCCAGCAGTCTCGCGGGATATGAGCAGTTCTTC. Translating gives CASSLAGYEQFF.

This CDR3 is CASSFLTSGREEQYF. The CDR3 DNA reads as TGTGCCAGCAGCTTTCTCACTAGCGGGAGGGAAGAGCAGTACTTC. This rearrangement joins TRBV7-2 to TRBJ2-7, with 13 nucleotides matching TRBD2. Trimming removed 3 bases from V and 7 bases from J; junction bases left unmatched: 6. CDR1 and CDR2 from the germline V gene are SGHTA and FQGNSA. The CDR3 is 15 residues long.

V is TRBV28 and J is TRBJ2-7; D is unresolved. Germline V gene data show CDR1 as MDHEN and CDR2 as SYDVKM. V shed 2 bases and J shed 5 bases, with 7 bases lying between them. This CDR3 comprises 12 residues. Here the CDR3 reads CASSLRSNEQYF. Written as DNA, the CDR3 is TGTGCCAGCAGTTTACGGTCGAACGAGCAGTACTTC.

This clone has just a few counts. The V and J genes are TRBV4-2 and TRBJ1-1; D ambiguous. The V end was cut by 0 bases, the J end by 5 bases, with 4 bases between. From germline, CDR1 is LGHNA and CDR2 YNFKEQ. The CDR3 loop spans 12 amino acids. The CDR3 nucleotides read TGTGCCAGCAGCCAAGACGGGACTGAAGCTTTCTTT. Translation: CASSQDGTEAFF.

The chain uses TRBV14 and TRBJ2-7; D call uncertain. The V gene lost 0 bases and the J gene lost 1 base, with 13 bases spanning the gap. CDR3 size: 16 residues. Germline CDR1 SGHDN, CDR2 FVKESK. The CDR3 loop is CASSQDLPGLSYEQYF. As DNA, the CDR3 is TGTGCCAGCAGCCAAGATCTCCCCGGGTTATCCTACGAGCAGTACTTC. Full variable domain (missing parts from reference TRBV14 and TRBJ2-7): EAGVTQFPSHSVIEKGQTVTLRCDPISGHDNLYWYRRVMGKEIKFLLHFVKESKQDESGMPNNRFLAERTGGTYSTLKVQPAELEDSGVYFCASSQDLPGLSYEQYFGPGTRLTVT.

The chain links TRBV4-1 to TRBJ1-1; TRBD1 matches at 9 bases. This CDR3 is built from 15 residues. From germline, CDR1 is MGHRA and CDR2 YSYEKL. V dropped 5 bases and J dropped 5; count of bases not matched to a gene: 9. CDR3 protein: CASSSRGGQGTEAFF. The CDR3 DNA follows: TGCGCCAGCAGCTCCAGAGGGGGACAGGGTACTGAAGCTTTCTTT.

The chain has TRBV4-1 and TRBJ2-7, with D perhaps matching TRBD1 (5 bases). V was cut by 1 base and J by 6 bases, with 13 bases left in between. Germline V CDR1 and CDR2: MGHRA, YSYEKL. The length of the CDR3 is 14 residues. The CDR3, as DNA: TGCGCCAGCAGCCAAGGAGCGCAGGGTGGCGAGCAGTACTTC. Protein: CASSQGAQGGEQYF.

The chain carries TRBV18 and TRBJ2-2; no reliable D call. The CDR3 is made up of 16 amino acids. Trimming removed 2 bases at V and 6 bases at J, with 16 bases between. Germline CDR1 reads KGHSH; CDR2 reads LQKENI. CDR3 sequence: CASSPSVRVGAGELFF. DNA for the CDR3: TGTGCCAGCTCACCATCCGTAAGGGTCGGAGCCGGGGAGCTGTTTTTT.

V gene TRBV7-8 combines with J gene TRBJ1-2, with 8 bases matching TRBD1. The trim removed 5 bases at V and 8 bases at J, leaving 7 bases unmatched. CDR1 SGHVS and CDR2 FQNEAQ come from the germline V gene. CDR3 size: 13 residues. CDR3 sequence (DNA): TGTGCCAGCAGCCCTGACAGGGGAGGGGGCTACACCTTC. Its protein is CASSPDRGGGYTF.